The 21 T cell receptor beta chains listed next were all sequenced from one sample in a study of graft-versus-host responses after intestinal transplantation. The antigens of these receptors remain unknown. Produced via immunoSEQ multiplex PCR; TCRdb's table is partial and in-frame only. The sample records around 100,000 clones, 87% being singletons. The sequences come from unstimulated CD4+ T cells sorted from spleen or lymph node cells, collected before transplant. The receptors were sampled from a human donor who was the organ donor for an intestinal transplant.

The rearrangement joins TRBV7-9 to TRBJ1-1, with 7 nucleotides matching TRBD1. V shed 5 bases and J 3 bases; nucleotides not matched to a gene: 9. This CDR3 spans 15 amino acids. Germline CDR1 is SEHNR and CDR2 is FQNEAQ (reference sequence). The CDR3 sequence is CASSLRTGPYTEAFF. CDR3 in DNA: TGTGCCAGCAGCCTGCGGACAGGCCCCTACACTGAAGCTTTCTTT.

The DNA for the CDR3 is TGTGCCAGCAGCGGCCGTCCAGGGTTCAATCAGCCCCAGCATTTT. Translation: CASSGRPGFNQPQHF. The chain uses TRBV7-2 and TRBJ1-5, with D maybe TRBD1 (5 bases). The CDR3 loop spans 15 amino acids. The germline CDR1 and CDR2 sequences are SGHTA and FQGNSA. The V end lost 5 bases, the J end lost 3 bases, and 14 bases lay between the germline ends.

This chain joins TRBV15 and TRBJ2-1, with 9 bases fitting TRBD1. V trimming: 2 bases; J trimming: 6 bases; junction bases outside the gene matches: 5. CDR1 is LNHNV, CDR2 YYDKDF, per germline (reference sequence). The CDR3 loop spans 15 amino acids. DNA of the CDR3: TGTGCCACCAGCAGAAGGGACAGGGACGGCAATGAGCAGTTCTTC. Its translation is CATSRRDRDGNEQFF.

This chain links TRBV9 with TRBJ1-1; TRBD1 agrees at 8 bases. V trimming: 4 bases; J trimming: 5 bases; junction bases outside the gene matches: 4. There are 13 residues in the CDR3. Germline V lookup: CDR1 SGDLS, CDR2 YYNGEE. Here the CDR3 reads CASSQGALTEAFF. The CDR3 DNA is TGTGCCAGCAGCCAGGGGGCATTGACTGAAGCTTTCTTT.

This clone was recorded only once. This chain links TRBV7-3 with TRBJ2-7; TRBD1 agrees at 7 bases. This CDR3 contains 14 residues. The J segment lost 0 bases and the V segment lost 5 bases, leaving 4 bases of the junction unmatched. Germline CDR1 is SGHTA and CDR2 is FQGTGA. The CDR3 coding sequence is TGTGCCAGCAGCCTCACAGGGGACTCCTACGAGCAGTACTTC. Translation gives CASSLTGDSYEQYF.

The chain combines TRBV30 with TRBJ1-2; maybe TRBD1 (5 bases). This CDR3 contains 15 residues. CDR1 GTSNPN and CDR2 SVGIG come from the germline V gene (reference sequence). Trimming took 0 bases from V and 0 from J, leaving 11 bases between them. In nucleotides, the CDR3 is TGTGCCTGGAGTGTAGGCGGGGGTGCTAACTATGGCTACACCTTC. This codes for CAWSVGGGANYGYTF.

The CDR3 nucleotides are TGTGCCAGCAGTGCGACTCGGGATGGAAACACCATATATTTT. Protein product: CASSATRDGNTIYF. The chain is built from TRBV6-1 and TRBJ1-3; no firm D call. V was cut by 4 bases and J by 3 bases, with 10 bases left in between. The CDR3 is 14 amino acids. Germline V gives CDR1 MNHNS, CDR2 SASEGT.

The chain employs TRBV7-7 and TRBJ2-5, with D perhaps matching TRBD2 (5 bases). V lost 3 bases and J lost 5, with 16 bases in between. Germline CDR1 reads SSHAT; CDR2 reads FNYEAQ (reference sequence). This CDR3 spans 15 amino acids. The DNA for the CDR3 is TGTGCCAGCAGCTTCGGGGTCTCGGGTTTCGAGACCCAGTACTTC. Protein sequence: CASSFGVSGFETQYF.

V usage is TRBV7-9 and J usage is TRBJ1-2; 12 bases line up with TRBD1. Losses at the gene ends were 2 bases for V and 2 bases for J; bases not matched to a gene: 3. The germline CDR1 and CDR2 sequences are SEHNR and FQNEAQ (reference sequence). The CDR3 totals 16 residues. CDR3 in amino acids: CASSLPGQGANYGYTF. The CDR3 nucleotides are TGTGCCAGCAGCTTACCGGGACAGGGGGCAAACTATGGCTACACCTTC.

The chain joins TRBV5-1 to TRBJ1-3; D is ambiguous. This CDR3 contains 15 residues. V lost 3 bases and J 0 bases, leaving 10 bases between the germline ends. Germline V lookup: CDR1 SGHRS, CDR2 YFSETQ. CDR3 region: CASSSDQSSGNTIYF. CDR3 bases: TGCGCCAGCAGCTCTGACCAGAGCTCTGGAAACACCATATATTTT.

V is TRBV6-5 and J is TRBJ1-2, with D maybe TRBD1 (5 bases). Germline CDR1 MNHEY, CDR2 SVGAGI. Trimming stripped 0 bases from V and 4 bases from J, with 9 bases between. CDR3 length equals 14 residues. In DNA, the CDR3 is TGTGCCAGCAGTTACTCGGTCACAGGCTATGGCTACACCTTC. Protein: CASSYSVTGYGYTF.

The chain recombines TRBV15 with TRBJ1-2, with TRBD1 as a possible D gene (6 bases). The CDR3 has 15 residues. The V end lost 5 bases, the J end lost 6 bases, and 19 bases lay between the germline ends. Germline CDR1 reads LNHNV; CDR2 reads YYDKDF (reference sequence). In DNA, the CDR3 is TGTGCCACCAGCCCTCGTGGGGGGGCGCAGGATGGCTACACCTTC. It is translated as CATSPRGGAQDGYTF. Full variable domain (rest looked up from reference TRBV15 and TRBJ1-2): DAMVIQNPRYQVTQFGKPVTLSCSQTLNHNVMYWYQQKSSQAPKLLFHYYDKDFNNEADTPDNFQSRRPNTSFCFLDIRSPGLGDTAMYLCATSPRGGAQDGYTFGSGTRLTVV.

The V and J genes are TRBV27 and TRBJ2-7; tentatively, D is TRBD1 or TRBD2 (5 bases each). V gave up 9 bases and J gave up 6 bases, with 24 bases separating them. Germline CDR1 and CDR2: MNHEY and SMNVEV (reference sequence). The CDR3 spans 15 residues. Here the CDR3 reads CASSPGPFGPGEQYF. The CDR3 bases are TGTGCCAGTTCCCCGGGACCCTTCGGGCCTGGCGAGCAGTACTTC.

V and J are TRBV23-1 and TRBJ2-3, with a possible D match to TRBD1 (5 bases). TRBV23-1 is annotated as an ORF whose role is uncertain. The CDR3 is 12 residues long. Trimming removed 3 bases from V and 4 bases from J, with 5 bases in between. CDR3 bases: TGCGCCAGCAGTCACAGGGCAGATACGCAGTATTTT. It is translated as CASSHRADTQYF.

This chain connects TRBV4-2 to TRBJ2-2; 7 bases map to TRBD2. The CDR3 extends over 18 amino acids. V shed 0 bases and J 0 bases; nucleotides not matched to a gene: 7. CDR1 and CDR2 (germline): LGHNA, YNFKEQ. As DNA, the CDR3 is TGTGCCAGCAGCCAAGATTCGGGGGGATCAACGAACACCGGGGAGCTGTTTTTT. This sequence encodes CASSQDSGGSTNTGELFF.

The rearrangement links TRBV2 to TRBJ2-4; TRBD2 is a possible D gene (7 bases). Germline V gene sequence: CDR1 SNHLY, CDR2 FYNNEI. The CDR3 loop spans 21 amino acids. V was clipped by 0 bases and J by 0 bases, with 24 bases between them. CDR3 region: CASSEANGGEGEGLAKNIQYF. The DNA of the CDR3 is TGTGCCAGCAGTGAAGCCAATGGGGGCGAGGGGGAGGGATTAGCCAAAAACATTCAGTACTTC.

The chain carries TRBV27 and TRBJ1-4; TRBD1 aligns across 8 bases. J gave up 7 bases and V 6 bases, and 7 bases lay outside the gene matches. CDR3 length: 14 amino acids. The germline V gene encodes CDR1 MNHEY and CDR2 SMNVEV (reference sequence). CDR3 sequence: CASRPQGAFEKLFF. DNA for the CDR3: TGTGCCAGCAGACCTCAGGGGGCTTTTGAAAAACTGTTTTTT.

The chain employs TRBV5-4 and TRBJ1-1; the match to TRBD1 covers 8 bases. Per germline, CDR1 SGHNT and CDR2 YYREEE (reference sequence). V lost 2 bases to trimming and J lost 4 bases; unmatched junction nucleotides: 4. CDR3 size: 14 residues. For the CDR3, the DNA is TGTGCCAGCAGCTTAGGGGACAGGAGCACTGAAGCTTTCTTT. Amino acid sequence: CASSLGDRSTEAFF.

The chain joins TRBV7-9 to TRBJ1-4; D is possibly TRBD1 (6 bases). Per the germline V gene, CDR1 is SEHNR and CDR2 is FQNEAQ (reference sequence). CDR3 length: 15 residues. Trimming took 5 bases from V and 3 from J, leaving 13 bases between them. CDR3 residues: CASSPRGDANEKLFF. The DNA of the CDR3 is TGTGCCAGCAGCCCGAGGGGGGATGCTAATGAAAAACTGTTTTTT.

The chain couples TRBV5-8 to TRBJ1-5; 7 bases line up with TRBD1. Trimming took 5 bases from V and 1 from J; bases not matched to a gene: 6. The CDR3 consists of 15 residues. Per germline, CDR1 SGHTS and CDR2 YDEGEE. The CDR3 DNA reads TGTGCCAGCAGTCGTGGGGGACAGAGCAATCAGCCCCAGCATTTT. It is translated as CASSRGGQSNQPQHF. The variable domain in full, with the rest retrieved from reference TRBV5-8 and TRBJ1-5, is EAGVTQSPTHLIKTRGQQATLRCSPISGHTSVYWYQQALGLGLQFLLWYDEGEERNRGNFPPRFSGRQFPNYSSELNVNALELEDSALYLCASSRGGQSNQPQHFGDGTRLSIL.

CDR3 residues: CASSFSGDQTQYF. CDR3 nucleotides: TGCGCCAGCAGCTTTTCAGGGGATCAGACGCAGTATTTT. The chain recombines TRBV5-1 with TRBJ2-3, with a possible D match to TRBD1 (6 bases). Germline assignment: CDR1 SGHRS and CDR2 YFSETQ. The CDR3 spans 13 residues. V was clipped by 2 bases and J by 9 bases, with 13 bases between them.